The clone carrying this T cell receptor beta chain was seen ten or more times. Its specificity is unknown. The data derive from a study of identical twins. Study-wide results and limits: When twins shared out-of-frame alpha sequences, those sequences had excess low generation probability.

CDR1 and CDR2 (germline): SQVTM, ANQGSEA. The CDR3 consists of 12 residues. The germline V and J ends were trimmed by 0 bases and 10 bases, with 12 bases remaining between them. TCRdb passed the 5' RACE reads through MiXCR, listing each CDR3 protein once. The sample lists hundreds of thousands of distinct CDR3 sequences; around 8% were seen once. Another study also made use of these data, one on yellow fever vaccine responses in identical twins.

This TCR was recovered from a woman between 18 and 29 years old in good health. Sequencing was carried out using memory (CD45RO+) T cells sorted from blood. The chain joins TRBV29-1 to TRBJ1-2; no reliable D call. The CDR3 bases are TGCAGCGTTGAAGATCATTCGAATACCTACACCTTC. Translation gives CSVEDHSNTYTF.